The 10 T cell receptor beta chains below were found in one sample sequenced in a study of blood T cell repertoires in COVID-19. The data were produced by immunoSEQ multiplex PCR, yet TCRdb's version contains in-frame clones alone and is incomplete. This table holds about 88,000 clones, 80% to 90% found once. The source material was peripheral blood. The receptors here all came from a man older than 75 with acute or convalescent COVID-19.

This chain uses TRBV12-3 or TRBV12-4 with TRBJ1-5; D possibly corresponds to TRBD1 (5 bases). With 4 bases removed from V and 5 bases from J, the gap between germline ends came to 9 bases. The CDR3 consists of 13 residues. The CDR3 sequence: CASSSRVDQPQHF. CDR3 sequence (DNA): TGTGCCAGCAGTTCCAGGGTAGATCAGCCCCAGCATTTT.

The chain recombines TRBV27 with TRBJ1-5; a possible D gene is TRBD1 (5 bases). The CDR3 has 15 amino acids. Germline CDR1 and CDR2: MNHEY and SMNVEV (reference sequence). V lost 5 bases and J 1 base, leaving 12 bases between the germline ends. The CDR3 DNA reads TGTGCCAGCAGTCCGGACAATACGAGCAATCAGCCCCAGCATTTT. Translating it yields CASSPDNTSNQPQHF.

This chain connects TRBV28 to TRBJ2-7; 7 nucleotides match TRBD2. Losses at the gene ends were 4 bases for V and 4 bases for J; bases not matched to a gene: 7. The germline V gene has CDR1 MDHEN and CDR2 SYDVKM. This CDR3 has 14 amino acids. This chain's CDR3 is CASSYLAGVYEQYF. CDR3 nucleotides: TGTGCCAGCAGTTACTTGGCGGGAGTTTACGAGCAGTACTTC.

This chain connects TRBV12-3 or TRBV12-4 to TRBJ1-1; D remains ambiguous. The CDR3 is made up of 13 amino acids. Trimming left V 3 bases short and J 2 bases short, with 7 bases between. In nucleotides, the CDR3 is TGTGCCAGCAGTTTTTTCGTAAACACTGAAGCTTTCTTT. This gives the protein CASSFFVNTEAFF.

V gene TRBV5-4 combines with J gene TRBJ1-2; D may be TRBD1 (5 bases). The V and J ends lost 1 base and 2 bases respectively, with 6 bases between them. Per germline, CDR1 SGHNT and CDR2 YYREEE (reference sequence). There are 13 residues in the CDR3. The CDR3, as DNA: TGTGCCAGCAGCTTGCCAGGGAACTATGGCTACACCTTC. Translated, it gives CASSLPGNYGYTF.

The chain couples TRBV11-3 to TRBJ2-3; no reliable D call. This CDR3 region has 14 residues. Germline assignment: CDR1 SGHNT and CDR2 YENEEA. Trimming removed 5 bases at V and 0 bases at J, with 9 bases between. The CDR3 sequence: CASSVGASTDTQYF. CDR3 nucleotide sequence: TGTGCCAGCAGCGTGGGCGCTAGCACAGATACGCAGTATTTT.

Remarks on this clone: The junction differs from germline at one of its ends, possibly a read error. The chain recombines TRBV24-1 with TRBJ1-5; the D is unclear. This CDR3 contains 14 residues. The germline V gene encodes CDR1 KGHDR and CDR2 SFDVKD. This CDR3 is CATSNLRANQPQHF. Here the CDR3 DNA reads TGTGCCACCAGTAATTTGCGAGCTAATCAGCCCCAGCATTTT.

DNA for the CDR3: TGCAGCGTCCGGACTAGCGGGGTGTACGAGCAGTACTTC. Translated: CSVRTSGVYEQYF. V usage is TRBV29-1 and J usage is TRBJ2-7, with 12 positions matching TRBD2. This CDR3 is built from 13 residues. Germline trimming cut 6 bases from V and 4 bases from J; bases unmatched to any gene: 4. Germline V gene sequence: CDR1 SQVTM, CDR2 ANQGSEA.

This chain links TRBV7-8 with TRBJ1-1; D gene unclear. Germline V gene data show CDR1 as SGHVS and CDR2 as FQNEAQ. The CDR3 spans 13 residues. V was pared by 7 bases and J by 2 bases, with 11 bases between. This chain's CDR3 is CASTPTFNTEAFF. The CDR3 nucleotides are TGTGCCAGCACCCCGACTTTTAACACTGAAGCTTTCTTT. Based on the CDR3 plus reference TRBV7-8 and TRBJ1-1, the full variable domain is GAGVSQSPRYKVAKRGQDVALRCDPISGHVSLFWYQQALGQGPEFLTYFQNEAQLDKSGLPSDRFFAERPEGSVSTLKIQRTQQEDSAVYLCASTPTFNTEAFFGQGTRLTVV.

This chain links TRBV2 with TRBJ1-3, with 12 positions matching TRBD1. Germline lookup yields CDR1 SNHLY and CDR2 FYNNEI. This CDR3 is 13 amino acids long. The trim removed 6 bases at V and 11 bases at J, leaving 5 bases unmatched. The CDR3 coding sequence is TGTGCCAGCAGCTGGGACAGGGGGCTGTCCATATATTTT. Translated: CASSWDRGLSIYF.